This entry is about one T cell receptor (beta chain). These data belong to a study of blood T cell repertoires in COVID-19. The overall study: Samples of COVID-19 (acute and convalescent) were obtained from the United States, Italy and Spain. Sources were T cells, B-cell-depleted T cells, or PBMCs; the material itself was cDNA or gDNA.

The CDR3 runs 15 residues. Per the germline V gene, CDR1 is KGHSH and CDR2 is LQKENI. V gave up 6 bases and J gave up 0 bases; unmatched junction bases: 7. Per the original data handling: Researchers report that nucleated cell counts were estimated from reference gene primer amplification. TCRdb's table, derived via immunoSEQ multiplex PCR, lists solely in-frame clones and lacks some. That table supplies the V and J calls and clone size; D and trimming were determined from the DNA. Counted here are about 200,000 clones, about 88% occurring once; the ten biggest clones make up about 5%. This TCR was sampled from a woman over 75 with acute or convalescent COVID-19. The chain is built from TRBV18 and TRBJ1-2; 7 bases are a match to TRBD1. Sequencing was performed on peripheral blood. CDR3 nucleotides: TGTGCCAGCTCTCTTACAGACAGGGCTAACTATGGCTACACCTTC. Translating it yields CASSLTDRANYGYTF.